This T cell receptor beta chain was sequenced in a study of T cell repertoires in cytomegalovirus infection. Study information: From public TCR beta signatures came an indication of both CMV infection and matching HLA type.

This clonotype has a handful of counts. Antigen: not known. The CDR3 runs 16 residues. J gave up 4 bases and V 1 base, and 7 bases lay outside the gene matches. Germline lookup yields CDR1 SNHLY and CDR2 FYNNEI. Study-wide points: Cumulative frequency of public TCR beta families picked out carriers of CMV plus the relevant HLA. In two of eight donors, the top clonotype was HLA-C-restricted CMV-specific.

Each CDR3 protein gets one entry after TCRdb re-called the reads with MiXCR. The table records approximately 190,000 distinct CDR3 sequences, roughly 30% of them present only once. The V gene is TRBV2, the J gene TRBJ2-1; 7 bases line up with TRBD2. The TCR was taken from a human donor in good health (CMV status not recorded). Some clones in this sample may be carry-over from other donors' samples. The material sequenced was PBMCs. The CDR3 bases are TGTGCCAGCAGTGAAGTTCGGCTAGCGGTTTACAATGAGCAGTTCTTC. This translates into CASSEVRLAVYNEQFF.